The 27 T cell receptor beta chains below all came from one sample that was sequenced in a study of response to subunit inactivated influenza vaccine. A single record per CDR3 protein comes from TCRdb applying MiXCR to the RT-PCR reads. The repertoire consists of 500,000 to 600,000 distinct CDR3 sequences, with about 10% occurring once and the leading ten covering about a tenth. Sample: PBMCs from blood, taken on the day of vaccination. Receptors originate from a man aged 50-59 years who received an inactivated influenza vaccine.

This clonotype occurred a few times. V is TRBV29-1 and J is TRBJ1-5; D ambiguous. This CDR3 has 13 residues. Trimming left V 4 bases short and J 1 base short, with 8 bases between. The germline gives CDR1 SQVTM, CDR2 ANQGSEA. The CDR3 DNA reads as TGCAGCGTTGGCCAGGCAAGCAATCAGCCCCAGCATTTT. Encoded protein: CSVGQASNQPQHF.

In this sample, this clonotype turned up a few times. The chain is built from TRBV7-9 and TRBJ2-3; 13 nucleotides agree with TRBD2. The CDR3 totals 16 residues. Germline V lookup: CDR1 SEHNR, CDR2 FQNEAQ (reference sequence). V shed 3 bases, J shed 5 bases, and the junction held 5 bases outside the gene matches. In DNA form, the CDR3 reads TGTGCCAGCAGCTTTGGACTAGCGGGAGAGGGAGATACGCAGTATTTT. It yields the protein CASSFGLAGEGDTQYF.

Worth noting for this clonotype: This may come from a read error, since a much larger clone is one base off. CDR3 DNA sequence: TGTGCCACCAGCAGAGACAGCCTCGGGGAGCTGTTTTTT. As protein: CATSRDSLGELFF. V and J are TRBV15 and TRBJ2-2; D gene ambiguous. Germline CDR1 and CDR2: LNHNV and YYDKDF (reference sequence). The CDR3 has 13 amino acids. V was pared by 0 bases and J by 7 bases, with 6 bases between.

This clonotype was seen a few times. The chain has TRBV4-1 and TRBJ2-5, with D hard to call. The CDR3 is 13 residues long. V was cut by 4 bases and J by 2 bases, with 8 bases left in between. CDR1 MGHRA and CDR2 YSYEKL come from the germline V gene. CDR3 sequence reads: CASSLQLQETQYF. DNA for the CDR3: TGCGCCAGCAGCCTTCAACTGCAAGAGACCCAGTACTTC.

The chain employs TRBV28 and TRBJ2-7; 9 bases agree with TRBD1. This CDR3 is built from 15 residues. V trimming: 5 bases; J trimming: 6 bases; junction bases outside the gene matches: 11. The germline V gene encodes CDR1 MDHEN and CDR2 SYDVKM. CDR3 nucleotide sequence: TGTGCCAGCAGTACATCCGGGACAGGGAACTTCGAGCAGTACTTC. Its translation: CASSTSGTGNFEQYF.

This clonotype came up many times. V is TRBV20-1 and J is TRBJ2-1; 8 bases line up with TRBD2. CDR1 is DFQATT and CDR2 is SNEGSKA in the germline V gene (reference sequence). The CDR3 spans 15 residues. Losses at the gene ends were 1 base for V and 4 bases for J; bases not matched to a gene: 6. The CDR3 DNA reads TGCAGTGCTAGAGCTCCCCGCGGGGGGTACAATGAGCAGTTCTTC. It is translated as CSARAPRGGYNEQFF.

This chain joins TRBV15 and TRBJ2-7; TRBD1 agrees at 9 bases. V shed 6 bases and J 6 bases; nucleotides not matched to a gene: 9. CDR3 length: 14 amino acids. In germline, CDR1 is LNHNV, CDR2 YYDKDF (reference sequence). The CDR3 region has the DNA TGTGCCACCAGTAGGACAGGGGCATCGGCCGAGCAGTACTTC. Its protein is CATSRTGASAEQYF.

The V gene is TRBV20-1, the J gene TRBJ2-1; TRBD2 matches at 9 bases. Unmatched junction bases numbered 6, after V lost 0 bases and J lost 6 bases. Germline V gene lookup returns CDR1 DFQATT and CDR2 SNEGSKA (reference sequence). The CDR3 runs 15 residues. The CDR3, as DNA: TGCAGTGCTAGAGATGGCCTAGCGGGAATCAATGAGCAGTTCTTC. It codes for CSARDGLAGINEQFF.

The chain has TRBV6-2 or TRBV6-3 and TRBJ2-5, with TRBD2 identical over 10 bases. CDR3 length equals 19 residues. Per the germline V gene, CDR1 is MNHEY and CDR2 is SVGEGT. The V and J ends lost 0 bases and 0 bases, in that order; junction bases with no gene match: 10. Here the CDR3 reads CASSYSEAGGRYDQETQYF. In DNA form, the CDR3 reads TGTGCCAGCAGTTACTCGGAAGCGGGGGGGCGATATGACCAAGAGACCCAGTACTTC.

V and J are TRBV9 and TRBJ2-2; the match to TRBD2 covers 14 bases. This CDR3 has 22 residues. The germline CDR1 and CDR2 sequences are SGDLS and YYNGEE. V shed 3 bases, J shed 4 bases, and the junction held 20 bases outside the gene matches. CDR3 residues: CASSGGHSRTSGRNIGTGELFF. CDR3 nucleotides: TGTGCCAGCAGCGGGGGACATTCTCGGACTAGCGGGAGGAATATCGGCACCGGGGAGCTGTTTTTT.

This clonotype was found a few times. The chain combines TRBV6-1 with TRBJ1-1, with TRBD1 as a possible D gene (6 bases). Per the germline V gene, CDR1 is MNHNS and CDR2 is SASEGT. Trimming took 6 bases from V and 5 from J, leaving 28 bases between them. The CDR3 contains 18 residues. The CDR3 DNA reads as TGTGCCAGCAGGGCCGGGACACCAAGCGGTTCAAGACCGACTGAAGCTTTCTTT. It encodes CASRAGTPSGSRPTEAFF.

This clonotype was counted at least ten times. The chain carries TRBV12-3 or TRBV12-4 and TRBJ1-1; the match to TRBD1 covers 8 bases. The CDR3 consists of 13 residues. J lost 4 bases, V lost 7 bases, and 5 bases had no gene match. Here the CDR3 reads CASTTGGVTEAFF. The CDR3 DNA reads as TGTGCCAGCACCACAGGGGGAGTCACTGAAGCTTTCTTT.

This clonotype occurred a few times. The chain uses TRBV20-1 and TRBJ2-1, with 7 nucleotides matching TRBD2. The J segment lost 4 bases and the V segment lost 3 bases, leaving 6 bases of the junction unmatched. Germline CDR1 DFQATT, CDR2 SNEGSKA (reference sequence). The CDR3 has 14 residues. The CDR3 is CSASRGVRYNEQFF. As DNA, the CDR3 is TGCAGTGCTAGTCGGGGGGTGCGGTACAATGAGCAGTTCTTC.

There are a few counts of this clonotype. The V call is TRBV6-2 or TRBV6-3, the J call TRBJ2-2, with 10 bases that match TRBD2. CDR1 MNHEY and CDR2 SVGEGT come from the germline V gene. The CDR3 contains 18 residues. The V gene end was trimmed by 0 bases and the J gene end by 1 base; junction bases not matched to a gene: 5. CDR3 residues: CASSYSILAGGNTGELFF. The DNA for the CDR3 is TGTGCCAGCAGTTACTCGATTTTAGCGGGGGGGAACACCGGGGAGCTGTTTTTT.

The chain uses TRBV18 and TRBJ2-7; 7 bases match TRBD2. After removal of 2 bases from V and 2 bases from J, the junction contained 9 bases not matched to a gene. Germline loops: CDR1 KGHSH, CDR2 LQKENI. The CDR3 sequence is 16 residues long. The CDR3 loop is CASSPVYERGTYEQYF. In DNA form, the CDR3 reads TGTGCCAGCTCACCAGTATATGAGCGGGGAACCTACGAGCAGTACTTC.

In its sample, this clonotype was seen a few times. The chain couples TRBV12-3 or TRBV12-4 to TRBJ2-7; 10 bases agree with TRBD1. The CDR3 contains 15 residues. V lost 3 bases and J lost 3; bases outside the gene matches: 5. The CDR3 region has the DNA TGTGCCAGCAGTTTTACGGGACAGGGGAACTACGAGCAGTACTTC. Protein sequence: CASSFTGQGNYEQYF.

V and J are TRBV7-2 and TRBJ2-1; D may be TRBD2 (5 bases). This CDR3 region has 13 residues. The germline CDR1 and CDR2 sequences are SGHTA and FQGNSA. The V and J ends lost 10 bases and 6 bases respectively, with 16 bases between them. The CDR3 DNA sequence: TGTGCCATCCCAACTAGAGGCGGCAATGAGCAGTTCTTC. It specifies CAIPTRGGNEQFF.

This clonotype has only a few counts. The chain employs TRBV11-2 and TRBJ2-7; 7 positions agree with TRBD1. The CDR3 has 17 residues. V was pared by 5 bases and J by 1 base, with 14 bases of the junction left unmatched. The germline V gene encodes CDR1 SGHAT and CDR2 FQNNGV. The CDR3 sequence: CASSPAAGTVPSYEQYF. CDR3 coding DNA: TGTGCCAGCAGCCCAGCAGCAGGGACAGTTCCATCCTACGAGCAGTACTTC.

This clonotype has ten or more counts. The V gene is TRBV15, the J gene TRBJ2-7; TRBD2 matches at 8 bases. CDR1 is LNHNV, CDR2 YYDKDF, per germline (reference sequence). The CDR3 runs to 15 residues. V lost 4 bases and J lost 2; bases outside the gene matches: 7. CDR3 protein: CATSTRSGGAYEQYF. The CDR3 DNA is TGTGCCACCAGCACTCGATCGGGGGGGGCCTACGAGCAGTACTTC.

The chain employs TRBV6-2 or TRBV6-3 and TRBJ1-1, with D maybe TRBD1 (6 bases). Germline V CDR1 and CDR2: MNHEY, SVGEGT. The V end lost 7 bases, the J end lost 3 bases, and 12 bases lay between the germline ends. This CDR3 has 13 residues. The CDR3 is CASIPGHYTEAFF. The CDR3 nucleotides are TGTGCCAGCATACCGGGACACTACACTGAAGCTTTCTTT.

Only a few counts were recorded for this clonotype. The chain employs TRBV20-1 and TRBJ2-1, with 11 bases identical to TRBD2. This CDR3 region has 14 residues. The ends lost 5 bases at V and 2 bases at J; junction bases unmatched: 2. From germline, CDR1 is DFQATT and CDR2 SNEGSKA (reference sequence). The CDR3 DNA reads TGCAGTGCTGTACTAGCGGGAGCCTACAATGAGCAGTTCTTC. Residues: CSAVLAGAYNEQFF.

The V call is TRBV5-1, the J call TRBJ2-6; unclear D gene. V lost 0 bases, J lost 0 bases, and 7 bases lay in between. The CDR3 is made up of 16 amino acids. Germline-derived CDR1 and CDR2 are SGHRS and YFSETQ. The CDR3 protein is CASSLGSLSGANVLTF. As DNA, the CDR3 is TGCGCCAGCAGCTTGGGCAGCCTCTCTGGGGCCAACGTCCTGACTTTC.

Of note for this clonotype: One end of the junction is discordant with germline, which a read error may explain. The chain joins TRBV29-1 to TRBJ2-2; tentative D call: TRBD2 (5 bases). CDR1 and CDR2 from the germline V gene are SQVTM and ANQGSEA. The CDR3 is 18 amino acids. The CDR3 bases are TGCAGCGTTGAAGAGTCGGGTGGGCACGGAATTAACACCGGGGAGCTGTTATTT. Protein sequence: CSVEESGGHGINTGELLF.

The V and J genes are TRBV7-2 and TRBJ2-1, with 7 nucleotides matching TRBD1. CDR3 length equals 15 residues. Germline CDR1 and CDR2: SGHTA and FQGNSA. With 5 bases clipped from V and 6 bases from J, the junction kept 10 bases outside the gene matches. CDR3: CASSDSRDRVNEQFF. CDR3 nucleotide sequence: TGTGCCAGCAGCGACTCGCGTGACAGGGTCAATGAGCAGTTCTTC.

This clonotype has a handful of counts. The rearrangement joins TRBV6-1 to TRBJ2-3, with TRBD1 identical over 7 bases. Per germline, CDR1 MNHNS and CDR2 SASEGT. This CDR3 comprises 14 residues. Trimming cost V 6 bases and J 1 base; bases outside gene matches: 4. In DNA, the CDR3 is TGTGCCAGCAGAGACAGGGTGGGCACAGATACGCAGTATTTT. Its translation: CASRDRVGTDTQYF.

Note on this clonotype: With a much larger clone just one base away, this may be a read error. The chain employs TRBV6-2 or TRBV6-3 and TRBJ2-3, with 7 positions matching TRBD2. Looked up from germline, CDR1 is MNHEY and CDR2 is SVGEGT. Trimming took 4 bases from V and 0 from J; bases not matched to a gene: 13. CDR3 size: 18 residues. For the CDR3, the DNA is TGTGCCAGCAGTTCGTTGCTCGCGTTCGGGGGGAGCACAGATACGCAGTATTTT. It yields the protein CASSSLLAFGGSTDTQYF.

This clonotype showed up just a few times. The CDR3 protein is CSARGTFQETQYF. DNA of the CDR3: TGCAGTGCTAGAGGAACGTTCCAAGAGACCCAGTACTTC. The chain is built from TRBV20-1 and TRBJ2-5; D call uncertain. V was shortened by 1 base and J by 1 base, with 7 bases between the two germline ends. There are 13 residues in the CDR3. Germline CDR1 is DFQATT and CDR2 is SNEGSKA (reference sequence).